The T cell receptor beta chain under discussion was sequenced for a study of blood T cells in healthy people across ages. At the level of the study: Template switching captured about one barcoded beta molecule per two T cells.

A second PCR, run for roughly 7 to 12 cycles, used a sample-barcoded 5' primer plus a J-beta primer mix. TCRdb re-analysed the 5' RACE reads in MiXCR, keeping a single row per CDR3 protein. The sample consists of about 1,500,000 distinct CDR3 sequences, approximately 28% of them appearing once. CDR3 length equals 16 residues. The germline V gene encodes CDR1 SNHLY and CDR2 FYNNEI. V shed 5 bases and J shed 5 bases, with 19 bases lying between them. The rearrangement uses TRBV2 and TRBJ2-1, with D perhaps matching TRBD2 (7 bases). The clonotype was recovered from a woman in her twenties or thirties in good health. The sequenced material came from blood. CDR3 bases: TGTGCCAGCAGTAGGGGGGGGCTAGCGAGAAACAATGAGCAGTTCTTC. Amino acids: CASSRGGLARNNEQFF. The full variable domain, with the rest looked up from reference TRBV2 and TRBJ2-1, is EPEVTQTPSHQVTQMGQEVILRCVPISNHLYFYWYRQILGQKVEFLVSFYNNEISEKSEIFDDQFSVERPDGSNFTLKIRSTKLEDSAMYFCASSRGGLARNNEQFFGPGTRLTVL.